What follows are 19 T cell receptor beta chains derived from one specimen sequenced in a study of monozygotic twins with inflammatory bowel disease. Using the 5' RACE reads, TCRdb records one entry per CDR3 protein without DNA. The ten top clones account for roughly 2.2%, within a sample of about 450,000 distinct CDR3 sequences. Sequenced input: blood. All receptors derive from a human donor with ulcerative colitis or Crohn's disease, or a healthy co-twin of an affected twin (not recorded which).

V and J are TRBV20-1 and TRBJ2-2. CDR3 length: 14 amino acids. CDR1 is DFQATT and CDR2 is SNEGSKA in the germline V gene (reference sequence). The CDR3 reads CSASGQQNTGELFF.

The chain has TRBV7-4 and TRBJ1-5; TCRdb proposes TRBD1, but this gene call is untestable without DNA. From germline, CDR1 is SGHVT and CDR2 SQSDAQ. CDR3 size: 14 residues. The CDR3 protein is CASSATGGDQPQHF.

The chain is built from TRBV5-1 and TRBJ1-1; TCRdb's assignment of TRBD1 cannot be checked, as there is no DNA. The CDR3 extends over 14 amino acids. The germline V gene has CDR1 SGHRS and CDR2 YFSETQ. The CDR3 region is CASRPGHTGTEAFF.

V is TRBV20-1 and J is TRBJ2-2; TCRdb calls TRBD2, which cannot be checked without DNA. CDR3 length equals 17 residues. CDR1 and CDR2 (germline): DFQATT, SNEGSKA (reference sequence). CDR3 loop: CSARDHGGPTNTGELFF.

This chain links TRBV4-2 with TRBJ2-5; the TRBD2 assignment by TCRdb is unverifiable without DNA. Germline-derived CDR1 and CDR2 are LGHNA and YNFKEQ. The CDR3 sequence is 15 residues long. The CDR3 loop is CASSQELAGQETQYF.

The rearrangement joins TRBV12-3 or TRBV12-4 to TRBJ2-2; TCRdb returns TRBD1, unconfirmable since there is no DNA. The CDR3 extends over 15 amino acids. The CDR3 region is CASSPPGLVSGELFF.

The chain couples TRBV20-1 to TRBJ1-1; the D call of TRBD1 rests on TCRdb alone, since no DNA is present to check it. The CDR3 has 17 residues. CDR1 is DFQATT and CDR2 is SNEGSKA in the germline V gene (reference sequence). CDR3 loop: CSATSPPPTGTNTEAFF.

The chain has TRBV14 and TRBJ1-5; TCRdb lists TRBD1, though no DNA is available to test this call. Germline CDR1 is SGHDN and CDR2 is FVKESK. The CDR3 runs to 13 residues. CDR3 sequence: CASSQSQGAPQHF.

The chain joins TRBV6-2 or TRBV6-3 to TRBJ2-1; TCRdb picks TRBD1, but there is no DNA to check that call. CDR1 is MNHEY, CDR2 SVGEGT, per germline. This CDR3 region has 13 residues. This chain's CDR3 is CASTSGRFNEQFF.

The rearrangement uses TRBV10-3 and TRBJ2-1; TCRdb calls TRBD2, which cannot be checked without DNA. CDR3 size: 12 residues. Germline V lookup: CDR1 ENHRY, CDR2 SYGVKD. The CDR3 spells CAISSQDKEQFF.

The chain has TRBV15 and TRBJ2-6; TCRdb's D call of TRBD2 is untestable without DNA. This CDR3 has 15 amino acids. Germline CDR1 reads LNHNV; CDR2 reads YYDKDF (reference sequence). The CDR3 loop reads CATSRVRAGANVLTF.

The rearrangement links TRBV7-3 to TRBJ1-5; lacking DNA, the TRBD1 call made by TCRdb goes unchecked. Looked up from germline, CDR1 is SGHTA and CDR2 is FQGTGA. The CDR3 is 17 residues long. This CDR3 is CASSSPQDRESYQPQHF.

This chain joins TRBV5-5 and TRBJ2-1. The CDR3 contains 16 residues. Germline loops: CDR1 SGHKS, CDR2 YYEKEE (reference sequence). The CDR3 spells CASSLEFLRSYNEQFF.

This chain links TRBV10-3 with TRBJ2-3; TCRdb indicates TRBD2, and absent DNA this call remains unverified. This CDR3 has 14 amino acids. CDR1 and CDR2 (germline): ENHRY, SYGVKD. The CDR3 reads CATRAGGSTDTQYF.

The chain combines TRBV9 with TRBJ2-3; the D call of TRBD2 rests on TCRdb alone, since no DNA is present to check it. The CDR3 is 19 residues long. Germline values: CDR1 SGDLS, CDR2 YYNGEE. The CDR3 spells CASSVDPIGSGGGSDTQYF.

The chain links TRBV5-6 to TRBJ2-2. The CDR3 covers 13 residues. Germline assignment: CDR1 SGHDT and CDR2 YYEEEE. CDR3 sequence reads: CASRGFDTGELFF.

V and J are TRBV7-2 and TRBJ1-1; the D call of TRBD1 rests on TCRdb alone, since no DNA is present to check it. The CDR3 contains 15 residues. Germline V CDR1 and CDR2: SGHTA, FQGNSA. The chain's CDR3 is CASRRQGAQNTEAFF. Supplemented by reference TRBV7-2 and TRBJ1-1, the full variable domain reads GAGVSQSPSNKVTEKGKDVELRCDPISGHTALYWYRQSLGQGLEFLIYFQGNSAPDKSGLPSDRFSAERTGGSVSTLTIQRTQQEDSAVYLCASRRQGAQNTEAFFGQGTRLTVV.

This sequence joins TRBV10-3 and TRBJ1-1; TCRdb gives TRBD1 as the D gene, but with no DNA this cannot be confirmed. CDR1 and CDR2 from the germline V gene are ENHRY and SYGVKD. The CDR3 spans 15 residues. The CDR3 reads CAISESGGKNTEAFF.

CDR3 sequence: CASSVAIEQFF. The V gene is TRBV25-1, the J gene TRBJ2-1. Germline V gene lookup returns CDR1 MGHDK and CDR2 SYGVNS. The CDR3 runs to 11 residues.